These 16 T cell receptor beta chains share one sample of origin, sequenced in a study of blood T cell repertoires in COVID-19. Assay: immunoSEQ multiplex PCR; the TCRdb copy retains only in-frame clones and omits some. The table lists roughly 52,000 clones, approximately 89% of them singletons. Sequenced input: peripheral blood. The receptor set was obtained from a woman older than 75 with acute or convalescent COVID-19.

The gene calls are TRBV19 and TRBJ2-5; 13 nucleotides match TRBD2. The V segment lost 10 bases and the J segment 4 bases; nucleotides outside the gene matches: 6. Germline lookup yields CDR1 LNHDA and CDR2 SQIVND (reference sequence). CDR3 length: 14 residues. Here the CDR3 reads CATRTSGGGETQYF. The DNA for the CDR3 is TGTGCCACTCGGACTAGCGGGGGCGGAGAGACCCAGTACTTC.

V is TRBV4-2 and J is TRBJ2-3, with D possibly TRBD2 on 5 matching bases. Trimming took off 8 bases at V and 0 bases at J, with 18 bases between the two ends. This CDR3 comprises 16 residues. Per the germline V gene, CDR1 is LGHNA and CDR2 is YNFKEQ. CDR3 DNA: TGTGCCAGCTCCCCGGGGATTCGAACTAGCACAGATACGCAGTATTTT. As protein: CASSPGIRTSTDTQYF.

This chain connects TRBV27 to TRBJ2-2; TRBD2 is a possible D gene (6 bases). This CDR3 is built from 17 residues. Germline V lookup: CDR1 MNHEY, CDR2 SMNVEV (reference sequence). Trimming removed 0 bases at V and 0 bases at J, with 11 bases between. CDR3 loop: CASSLSAGFANTGELFF. The CDR3 bases are TGTGCCAGCAGTTTATCTGCGGGGTTCGCGAACACCGGGGAGCTGTTTTTT.

The CDR3 region has the DNA TGCGCCAGCAGCTCTATGACAGGGGCCGGGGAGCTGTTTTTT. Its protein is CASSSMTGAGELFF. The chain combines TRBV5-1 with TRBJ2-2, with 8 bases matching TRBD1. J was trimmed by 6 bases and V by 3 bases; bases with no gene match: 4. This CDR3 has 14 residues. Germline V lookup: CDR1 SGHRS, CDR2 YFSETQ.

This clone occurred many times. V usage is TRBV5-1 and J usage is TRBJ1-2; TRBD1 might be the D (5 bases). This CDR3 contains 12 residues. Germline CDR1 is SGHRS and CDR2 is YFSETQ. The V and J ends lost 4 bases and 6 bases respectively, with 10 bases between them. The CDR3 DNA follows: TGCGCCAGCAGCCCTGGGGGGGATGGCTACACCTTC. Translated, it gives CASSPGGDGYTF.

The V and J genes are TRBV5-1 and TRBJ1-6; D is perhaps TRBD1 (5 bases). With 0 bases removed from V and 5 bases from J, the gap between germline ends came to 12 bases. This CDR3 comprises 16 residues. Germline assignment: CDR1 SGHRS and CDR2 YFSETQ. Here the CDR3 reads CASSLGGTPDNSPLHF. CDR3 nucleotide sequence: TGCGCCAGCAGCTTGGGCGGGACGCCAGATAATTCACCCCTCCACTTT.

This chain joins TRBV5-8 and TRBJ2-2; 10 bases are shared with TRBD1. CDR1 and CDR2 from the germline V gene are SGHTS and YDEGEE. The CDR3 contains 15 residues. V gave up 4 bases and J gave up 6 bases; unmatched junction bases: 6. CDR3 in amino acids: CASSRQGARAGELFF. The CDR3 DNA follows: TGTGCCAGCAGCCGACAGGGGGCTAGGGCCGGGGAGCTGTTTTTT.

The gene calls are TRBV7-9 and TRBJ2-7; no reliable D call. The CDR3 consists of 13 residues. CDR1 and CDR2 from the germline V gene are SEHNR and FQNEAQ (reference sequence). The V and J ends lost 3 bases and 3 bases respectively, with 9 bases between them. The CDR3 region is CASSFTGSYEQYV. For the CDR3, the DNA is TGTGCCAGCAGCTTCACGGGTAGCTACGAGCAGTACGTC.

The chain has TRBV9 and TRBJ1-2; D might be TRBD1 (6 bases). This CDR3 contains 15 residues. V was shortened by 2 bases and J by 4 bases, with 15 bases between the two germline ends. Germline CDR1 and CDR2: SGDLS and YYNGEE. The CDR3 DNA reads as TGTGCCAGCAGCGTCATACCGGGACAAGCCTATGGCTACACCTTC. Translation: CASSVIPGQAYGYTF.

This rearrangement joins TRBV10-3 to TRBJ2-7; weak D call: TRBD1 (6 bases). The germline V gene has CDR1 ENHRY and CDR2 SYGVKD. The CDR3 covers 13 residues. The ends were cut back, 4 bases at V and 8 bases at J, with 15 bases in the middle. This chain's CDR3 is CAISGGRGRQQYF. The DNA of the CDR3 is TGTGCCATCAGTGGGGGGCGTGGCAGACAGCAGTACTTC.

This chain links TRBV3-1 (or the pseudogene TRBV3-2) with TRBJ2-4, with no clear D. V was pared by 4 bases and J by 12 bases, with 16 bases between. Per germline, CDR1 LGHDT and CDR2 YNNKEL (reference sequence). The CDR3 extends over 13 amino acids. The DNA for the CDR3 is TGTGCCAGCAGCCTCAGGCCCCTGACGACTCAGTACTTC. Its translation is CASSLRPLTTQYF.

The chain combines TRBV28 with TRBJ2-3, with D maybe TRBD1 (5 bases). Germline loops: CDR1 MDHEN, CDR2 SYDVKM. V gave up 4 bases and J gave up 6 bases, with 8 bases separating them. The CDR3 sequence is 12 residues long. CDR3 in amino acids: CASSSSGDTQYF. For the CDR3, the DNA is TGTGCCAGCAGTTCTTCAGGGGATACGCAGTATTTT.

The chain has TRBV30 and TRBJ2-3; 11 nucleotides line up with TRBD2. Trimming at V came to 2 bases and at J to 7 bases, leaving 5 bases not matched to a gene. This CDR3 comprises 14 residues. The germline V gene has CDR1 GTSNPN and CDR2 SVGIG (reference sequence). CDR3 coding DNA: TGTGCCTGGAGTTCGGGACTAGCGGCCTATACGCAGTATTTT. Protein sequence: CAWSSGLAAYTQYF.

The chain has TRBV4-1 and TRBJ1-6; no definite D call. V was trimmed by 0 bases and J by 6 bases, leaving 15 bases between them. The CDR3 is made up of 17 amino acids. Germline CDR1 MGHRA, CDR2 YSYEKL. CDR3 sequence (DNA): TGCGCCAGCAGCCAAGATGTTGGGAGGCGGCCTAATTCACCCCTCCACTTT. Encoded protein: CASSQDVGRRPNSPLHF.

This clone occurred once. J is TRBJ1-1 and V is TRBV7-8; D gene ambiguous. Germline V gene data show CDR1 as SGHVS and CDR2 as FQNEAQ. The CDR3 length is 15 residues. V was cut by 1 base and J by 4 bases, with 13 bases left in between. CDR3 sequence reads: CASSLDSGGLTEAFF. CDR3 sequence (DNA): TGTGCCAGCAGCTTAGACTCTGGCGGACTCACTGAAGCTTTCTTT.

This chain joins TRBV2 and TRBJ1-4; a possible D gene is TRBD1 (5 bases). The CDR3 extends over 14 amino acids. Germline V gene data show CDR1 as SNHLY and CDR2 as FYNNEI. V lost 6 bases and J lost 3, with 11 bases in between. CDR3 nucleotides: TGTGCCAGCAGCAGGGTGTCGGCTAATGAAAAACTGTTTTTT. This codes for CASSRVSANEKLFF.